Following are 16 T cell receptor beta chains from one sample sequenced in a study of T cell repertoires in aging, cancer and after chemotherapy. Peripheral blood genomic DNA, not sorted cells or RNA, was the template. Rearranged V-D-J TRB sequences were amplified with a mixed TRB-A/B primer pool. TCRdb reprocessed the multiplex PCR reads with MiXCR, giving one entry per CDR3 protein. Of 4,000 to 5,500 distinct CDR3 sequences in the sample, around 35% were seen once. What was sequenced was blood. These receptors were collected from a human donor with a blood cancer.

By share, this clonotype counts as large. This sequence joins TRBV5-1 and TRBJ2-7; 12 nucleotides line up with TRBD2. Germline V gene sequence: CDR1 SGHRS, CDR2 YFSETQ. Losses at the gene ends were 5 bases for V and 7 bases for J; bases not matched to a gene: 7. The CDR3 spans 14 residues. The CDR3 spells CASSPSGGEWEQYF. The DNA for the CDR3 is TGCGCCAGCAGTCCTAGCGGGGGGGAGTGGGAGCAGTACTTC.

CDR3 region: CASRGLQGKPQHF. The DNA for the CDR3 is TGTGCCAGTAGGGGTTTACAGGGAAAGCCCCAGCATTTT. V gene TRBV19 combines with J gene TRBJ1-5, with D perhaps TRBD1 (6 bases). Germline V gene data show CDR1 as LNHDA and CDR2 as SQIVND (reference sequence). This CDR3 has 13 residues. V lost 6 bases, J lost 8 bases, and 14 bases lay in between.

The CDR3 coding sequence is TGTGCCAGTAGTCCCTCACTATCACCCCTCCACTTT. The encoded protein is CASSPSLSPLHF. The chain employs TRBV19 and TRBJ1-6; unclear D gene. Trimming stripped 5 bases from V and 10 bases from J, with 9 bases between. CDR1 is LNHDA and CDR2 is SQIVND in the germline V gene (reference sequence). The CDR3 has 12 residues.

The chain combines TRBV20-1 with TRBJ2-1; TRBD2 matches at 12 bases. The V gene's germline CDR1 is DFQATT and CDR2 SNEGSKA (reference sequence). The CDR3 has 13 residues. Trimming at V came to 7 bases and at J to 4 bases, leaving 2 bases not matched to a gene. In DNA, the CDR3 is TGCAGTGGACTAGCGGGAGATTACAATGAGCAGTTCTTC. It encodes CSGLAGDYNEQFF.

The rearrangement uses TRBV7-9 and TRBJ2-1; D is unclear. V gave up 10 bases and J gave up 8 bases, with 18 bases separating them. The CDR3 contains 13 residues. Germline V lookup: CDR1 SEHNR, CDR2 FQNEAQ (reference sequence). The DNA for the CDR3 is TGTGCCACCACTCCCGGGCCCCCCCATGAGCAGTTCTTC. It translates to CATTPGPPHEQFF.

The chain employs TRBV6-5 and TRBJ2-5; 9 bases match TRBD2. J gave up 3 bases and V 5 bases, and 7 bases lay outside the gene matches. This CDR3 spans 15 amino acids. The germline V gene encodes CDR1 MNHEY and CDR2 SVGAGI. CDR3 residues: CASSRGGGVEETQYF. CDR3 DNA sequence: TGTGCCAGCAGTAGGGGCGGGGGGGTCGAAGAGACCCAGTACTTC.

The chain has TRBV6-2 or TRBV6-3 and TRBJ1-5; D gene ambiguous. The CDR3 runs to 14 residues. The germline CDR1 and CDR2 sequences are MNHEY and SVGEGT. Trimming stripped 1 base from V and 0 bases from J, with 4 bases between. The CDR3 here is CASSYWDSNQPQHF. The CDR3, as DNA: TGTGCCAGCAGTTACTGGGATAGCAATCAGCCCCAGCATTTT.

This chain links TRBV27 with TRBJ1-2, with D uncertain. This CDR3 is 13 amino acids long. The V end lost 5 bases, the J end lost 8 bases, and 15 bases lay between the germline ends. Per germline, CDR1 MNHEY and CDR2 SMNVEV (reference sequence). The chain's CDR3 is CASSNPSTKGYTF. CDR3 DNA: TGTGCCAGCAGTAACCCTTCGACTAAGGGCTACACCTTC.

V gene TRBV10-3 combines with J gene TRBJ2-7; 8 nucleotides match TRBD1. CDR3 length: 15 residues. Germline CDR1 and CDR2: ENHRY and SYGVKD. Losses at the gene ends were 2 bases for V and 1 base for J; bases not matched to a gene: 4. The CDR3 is CAISETDRDSYEQYF. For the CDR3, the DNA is TGTGCCATCAGTGAGACGGACAGGGATTCCTACGAGCAGTACTTC.

CDR3 protein: CASSLNRGTGELFF. The CDR3 DNA sequence: TGTGCCAGCAGTTTAAACCGAGGGACCGGGGAGCTGTTTTTT. This chain uses TRBV27 with TRBJ2-2; D possibly corresponds to TRBD2 (5 bases). Germline lookup yields CDR1 MNHEY and CDR2 SMNVEV (reference sequence). The CDR3 is made up of 14 amino acids. The V end was cut by 2 bases, the J end by 5 bases, with 9 bases between.

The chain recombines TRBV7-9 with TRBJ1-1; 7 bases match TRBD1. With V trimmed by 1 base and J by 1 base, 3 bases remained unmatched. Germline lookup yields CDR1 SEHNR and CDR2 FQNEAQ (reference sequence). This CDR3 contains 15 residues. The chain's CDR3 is CASSLVAGGNTEAFF. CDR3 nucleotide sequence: TGTGCCAGCAGCTTAGTGGCAGGGGGGAACACTGAAGCTTTCTTT.

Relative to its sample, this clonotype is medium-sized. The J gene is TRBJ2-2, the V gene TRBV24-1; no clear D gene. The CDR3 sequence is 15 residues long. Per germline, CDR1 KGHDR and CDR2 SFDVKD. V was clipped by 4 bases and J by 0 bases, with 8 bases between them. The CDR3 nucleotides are TGTGCCACCAGTGAGGACGGTTCGAACACCGGGGAGCTGTTTTTT. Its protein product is CATSEDGSNTGELFF.

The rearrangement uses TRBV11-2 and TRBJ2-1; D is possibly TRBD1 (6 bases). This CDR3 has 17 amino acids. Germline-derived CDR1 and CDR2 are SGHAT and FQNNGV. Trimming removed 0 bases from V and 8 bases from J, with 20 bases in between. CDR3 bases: TGTGCCAGCAGCTTAGATAGAGCAGGACAGATCTTCCATGAGCAGTTCTTC. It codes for CASSLDRAGQIFHEQFF.

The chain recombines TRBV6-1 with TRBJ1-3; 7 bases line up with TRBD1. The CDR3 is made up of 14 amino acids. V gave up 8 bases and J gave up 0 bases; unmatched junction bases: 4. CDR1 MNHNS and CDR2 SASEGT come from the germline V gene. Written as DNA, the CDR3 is TGTGCCAGCTGCCGGGACAGCTCTGGAAACACCATATATTTT. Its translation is CASCRDSSGNTIYF.

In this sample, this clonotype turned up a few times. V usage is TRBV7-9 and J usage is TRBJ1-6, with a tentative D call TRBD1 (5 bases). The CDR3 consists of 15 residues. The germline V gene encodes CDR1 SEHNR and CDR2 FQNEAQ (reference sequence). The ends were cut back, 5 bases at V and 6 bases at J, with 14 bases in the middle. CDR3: CASSPRGFGNSPLHF. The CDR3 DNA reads TGTGCCAGCAGCCCACGGGGGTTCGGTAATTCACCCCTCCACTTT.

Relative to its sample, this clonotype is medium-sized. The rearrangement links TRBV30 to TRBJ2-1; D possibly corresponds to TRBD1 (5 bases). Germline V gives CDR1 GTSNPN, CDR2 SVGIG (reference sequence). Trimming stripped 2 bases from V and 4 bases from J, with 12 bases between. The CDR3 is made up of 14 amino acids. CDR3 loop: CAWSTDSGYNEQFF. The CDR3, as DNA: TGTGCCTGGAGTACTGACAGTGGGTACAATGAGCAGTTCTTC.